The subject of this entry is one TCR beta chain. Its antigen is still unknown. Amplified regions were TCR beta CDR3 sequences from RNA transcripts. Initially, a first-round RT-PCR of the TCR CDR3 employed the HTBI primer set. TCRdb fed the multiplex PCR reads into MiXCR, producing one record per CDR3 protein. Of more than 550,000 distinct CDR3 sequences listed, about 45% are singletons. These data come from a study of T cells in Graves' hyperthyroidism and ophthalmopathy. Study-level points and caveats: Blood shared most expanded thyroid clonotypes above 0.001.

Germline trimming cut 4 bases from V and 6 bases from J; bases unmatched to any gene: 10. CDR1 is SQVTM, CDR2 ANQGSEA, per germline. CDR3 length: 15 amino acids. The origin of this receptor is an adult man with Graves' disease, either hyperthyroidism or ophthalmopathy (not recorded which). The chain links TRBV29-1 to TRBJ2-7, with 12 bases aligning to TRBD1. The sequencing input was peripheral blood or thyroid tissue (not recorded which). The CDR3 DNA reads TGCAGCGTTGGTCCAGCGGGACAGGGGGCGTTCGAGCAGTACTTC. Amino acids: CSVGPAGQGAFEQYF.